Detailed here is one T cell receptor beta chain. Its target is not known. Treatment specified: roughly 11-day PBMC culture with coronavirus spike peptide pools or control peptides (ViraFEST assay). ViraFEST used peptide pools to expand antigen-specific T cells and subsequently sequenced their TCRs. The length of the CDR3 is 17 residues. The V and J ends lost 0 bases and 5 bases respectively, with 22 bases between them. Germline loops: CDR1 DFQATT, CDR2 SNEGSKA (reference sequence). The Oncomine TCR Beta short-read assay was what sequenced the DNA obtained from cultured CD4+ T cells. TCRdb re-analysed the PCR reads in MiXCR, keeping a single row per CDR3 protein. There are some 15,000 distinct CDR3 sequences in the sample; around 40% occur only once, and roughly 12% lies in the top ten. The data were taken from a study of vaccination and CD4 T cells after COVID-19. General study findings and limits: Spike mono-reactivity was found in 304 of the 307 vaccine-specific clones identified in convalescent patients. A median of around 90% of reactive clones, in convalescent patients, became evident only post-vaccination.

Sequenced input: CD4+ T cells from blood, cultured in vitro. This rearrangement joins TRBV20-1 to TRBJ1-2, with a weak D call TRBD1 (6 bases). The source of this sequence is a human donor who had recovered from COVID-19. The CDR3 DNA sequence: TGCAGTGCTAGAGATTGGGAGACAGGCTTCGTCGGTTATGGCTACACCTTC. It translates to CSARDWETGFVGYGYTF.